Sequencing of this TCR beta chain was carried out in a study of cytomegalovirus exposure and HLA in healthy donors (TCRdb year 2017). Regarding the complete study: In an earlier analysis of 550 to 750 of the donors, 276 Gb of sequence data and 90 million to 130 million unique TCR beta sequences from 150 million to 200 million T cells were reported. An early release that covered more than 550 HLA-typed donors contained 300 to 350 gigabases of sequencing data and tens of millions of unique TCR sequences. Of the 398 genotyped donors, roughly 85% fell in the genetic ancestry cluster associated with self-reported Caucasian donors. The aim of the study was to test whether cataloging public T cell receptors could identify signatures of past pathogen exposure. The study profiled the T cell repertoires of 550 to 700 subjects by immunosequencing and related them to cytomegalovirus serostatus. Along with the roughly 710-subject first cohort, a separate validation cohort of roughly 110 different subjects was used. To predict cytomegalovirus infection status, the study combined high-throughput TCR immunosequencing, statistical association of individual TCRs with disease status, and machine learning. To study patterns of TCR occurrence, a later analysis re-analyzed previously published TCR beta repertoires from 700 or so donors and added high-resolution HLA genotyping. The later analysis used no new phenotypic data to find candidate immune exposures, relying instead on TCR beta sequences and their occurrence across donors. In an earlier analysis of 587 of the donors, high-throughput TCR beta sequencing was used to judge whether each TCR beta V gene segment behaved as functional or pseudogenic. Donor age, sex, ethnicity and CMV serostatus were compiled together with the repertoire data. Genome-wide SNP genotypes for about 60% of the roughly 670 donors were used in a later genetic analysis, which treated that subset as a discovery cohort. Every discovery cohort repertoire had been produced on one sequencing platform. Class I and class II HLA loci were covered by the typing at four-digit resolution. Typing coverage varied by locus: roughly 620-640 donors for A, B, C, DRB1 and DQB1; more than 500 for DQA1; approximately 610 for DPA1; roughly 450 for DPB1. Roughly 5 DR-DQ haplotypes were treated as single units for association and clustering because of strong linkage in the cohort. Across approximately 420 genotyped donors of the cohort, an average of approximately 220,000 unique TCR beta nucleotide sequences per donor were sequenced, and around 19% of those sequences were non-productive. The paper as a whole reports these results and caveats: Compared with equally common non-associated chains, HLA-associated TCR beta chains in a later analysis were more clonally expanded and had lower generation probabilities. Compared with the roughly 700-donor mean, donors in an Asian-associated ancestry cluster had fewer N-insertions in productive TCRs, according to a later genetic analysis. Some IMGT-functional V segments, including TRBV6-2 and TRBV6-3, could not be distinguished by the 87-base-pair reads and were therefore excluded. The authors suggested that the approach could potentially be generalized to other disease states and immunological phenotypes. A later analysis associated 16,951 TCR beta sequences with specific HLA alleles at a false discovery rate of 0.05. In a later analysis, TCR association rates were found to vary across HLA loci, with the most associated TCRs seen for DRB1 alleles and the fewest for HLA-C alleles. The study gave a list of 150 to 200 TCR beta chains associated with cytomegalovirus. In an earlier analysis of some 540 of the donors, most TCR beta V segments appeared in productive rearrangements about 87% or about 30% of the time, broadly matching IMGT annotations. Across donors, most TCR sequences were observed very rarely, whereas some public TCRs were present in many individuals. Because counts were too low, seventeen rarely observed V segments, including chromosome 9 orphons, were left out of the earlier analysis of roughly 600 of the donors. In a later genetic analysis, a missense DCLRE1C variant was associated with V-gene and J-gene trimming of TCR beta chains, and the association was replicated in an independent cohort. In this cohort, only TCR beta chains were sequenced, and detectable features were limited by the absence of alpha or paired-chain data. CMV serostatus was the only immune exposure information available for the cohort. Correlated functional status among segregating V segments might reflect linkage disequilibrium, but an unknown experimental factor could not be ruled out. When HLA alleles, especially DR and DQ, strongly co-occurred, attributing TCR associations to individual alleles was difficult. A few of the identified cytomegalovirus-associated TCR beta chains were confirmed in vitro to be specific for cytomegalovirus antigens. The classifier was reported to diagnose cytomegalovirus status with high specificity and sensitivity in both the original and validation cohorts. A further reported finding was that TCR beta sequences accurately predicted the HLA-A and HLA-B alleles for most subjects in the first cohort. In a later analysis, several top co-occurrence clusters were reported to appear linked to parvovirus B19, influenza, CMV and Epstein-Barr virus. Because HLA typing was unavailable for some donors at each locus, only the typed subset was used in association tests. A cluster of highly shared sequence variants was judged likely to represent a technical artifact of the sequencing pipeline. According to a later analysis, most CMV-associated TCR beta chains appeared to be HLA-restricted, and the HLA associations seemed to be driven largely by CMV exposure. Sequencing depth was assumed to be roughly uniform across donors in the presence/absence analyses, though that assumption may not hold.

V is cut back by 3 bases and J by 3 bases, with 12 bases in the junction unmatched. CDR3 length: 18 amino acids, cysteine to phenylalanine. Solely the CDR3 DNA is kept, with 54 bases framed from the first base. Based on the germline V gene, the CDR1 and CDR2 sequences are SGDLS and YYNGEE. The cohort consisted of approximately 690 healthy bone marrow donors. At the time of sampling, every cohort member was nominally healthy, though immune exposures that went unrecorded were likely present. The donor tested CMV seronegative and was one of the 352 seronegative cohort members. Each donor provided a peripheral blood sample, and peripheral blood mononuclear cells were used for TCR beta sequencing. The Qiagen DNeasy Blood Extraction Kit was used to extract genomic DNA from the blood cell samples. Of note for this clone: Its binding antigen is unknown. No base quality values were provided; no much bigger clone lies one nucleotide off.

Library preparation was by the immunoSEQ multiplex PCR assay. For the multiplex PCR, a mixture combining 60 forward primers for TCR Vbeta segments and 13 reverse primers for TCR Jbeta segments was used. A multiplex PCR assay on genomic DNA amplified the CDR3 region of rearranged TCR beta genes. The amplified TCR beta libraries were sequenced on the Illumina HiSeq System as 87-base-pair reads. The study's processing was this. A later analysis counted about 82 million unique TCR beta chains across the 666 repertoires, and 9 million to 14 million of these chains were shared by at least two donors. A nearest-neighbor algorithm error-corrected the raw reads and collapsed the reads into unique sequences, merging closely related sequences to remove PCR and sequencing errors. Alignment of CDR3 sequences to IMGT reference sequences was used to assign V, D and J gene segments. For a sequence to be retained, at least a six-nucleotide match to both a V gene segment and a J gene segment was required. Rearrangements were called productive when the CDR3 lacked stop codons and stayed in frame with V and J; all others were non-productive. Following IMGT convention, CDR3 was defined as the stretch from the second conserved V-encoded cysteine up to the conserved J-encoded phenylalanine. The earlier analysis of approximately 500 of the donors excluded sequences that lacked an unambiguous match to a single V gene segment. An earlier analysis of roughly 590 of the donors called V segments functional above 56.7% productive rearrangements and segregating when the between-donor standard deviation exceeded 5%. To diagnose cytomegalovirus status from the catalog of TCR beta chain sequences, a statistical classification framework was built. In a later analysis, TCR nucleotide sequences were compared against IMGT/GENE-DB human TR gene sequences so that V and J genes could be assigned. Using the TCRdist pipeline, a later analysis assigned CDR3 sequences along with most-parsimonious VDJ recombination scenarios. A later analysis defined each TCR beta chain by its CDR3 amino acid sequence plus V-gene family, and excluded reads lacking a unique V-gene family. A later analysis removed roughly 590 highly shared, low-generation-probability nucleotide sequences to deal with suspected cross-contamination and a sequencing artifact. In a later analysis, a clonal expansion index was calculated for each public chain from normalized within-repertoire ranks of inferred template counts. Generation probabilities in a later analysis came from a VDJ recombination model fitted to out-of-frame rearrangements, and those results were checked against IGoR. Hypergeometric tests were used in a later analysis to score TCR-TCR, TCR-HLA and TCR-CMV co-occurrence, with a repertoire-size bias correction applied to the TCR pairs. False discovery rates were estimated in a later analysis by permuting HLA or CMV assignments 20 times. In a later analysis, co-occurring TCRs were grouped using DBSCAN, and TCRdist sequence similarity was added for clustering within HLA-allele-positive subsets. Repertoires with fewer than 30,000 or more than 120,000 public chains were left out of co-occurrence clustering, as were several repertoires with anomalous nucleotide sharing. Here the immuneACCESS table is served through TCRdb, limited to in-frame sequences with V and J called. Missing clones are a known gap in these copies; in checked studies unresolved V genes cover under half, and the rest lacks a known reason. Clone size and V and J calls were adopted from that table, with D and trimming inferred from the DNA. In this sample the table shows fewer than 150,000 clones, about 70% of which occur a single time. The ten biggest clones cover approximately 3.4% of the sample.

Sequenced input: PBMCs. This receptor chain uses TRBV9 and TRBJ2-3; 11 of the junction bases match TRBD2. The origin of this receptor is a man in his forties or fifties in good health and CMV-seronegative. The nucleotide sequence reads TGTGCCAGCAGCGAGAGGGATAGCGGGAGGGCCAGAACAGATACGCAGTATTTT. Translated, it reads CASSERDSGRARTDTQYF.